A selection of T cell receptor beta chains follows, all from one sample in a study of graft-versus-host responses after intestinal transplantation. Profiling relied on immunoSEQ multiplex PCR, and the TCRdb table lists in-frame clones only, not all of them. The sample carries approximately 130,000 clones, more than 90% recorded once. These receptors' antigens are unknown. The sample was unstimulated CD4+ T cells sorted from spleen or lymph node cells, taken before intestinal transplant. Receptors originate from a human donor who received an intestinal transplant. CDR3s include the opening cysteine and the closing phenylalanine or tryptophan. Each record gives: V gene, CDR3 protein.

V gene: TRBV6-5
CDR3 protein: CASSYWRGGTDTQYF

V gene: TRBV19
CDR3 protein: CASSFTQGYEQFF

V gene: TRBV9
CDR3 protein: CASSVGGVADTQYF

V gene: TRBV6-1
CDR3 protein: CASSEAQTRASGRSGYTF

V gene: TRBV11-2
CDR3 protein: CASSLGGGIPSTDTQYF

V gene: TRBV9
CDR3 protein: CASSVGAGAKNIQYF

V gene: TRBV2
CDR3 protein: CASSGGSGGTSTDTQYF

V gene: TRBV6-5
CDR3 protein: CASTWESRYGHTF

V gene: TRBV5-1
CDR3 protein: CASSLRQGNTGELFF

V gene: TRBV29-1
CDR3 protein: CSVTGLFQETQYF

V gene: TRBV7-6
CDR3 protein: CASSTMSSGETQYF

V gene: TRBV6-5
CDR3 protein: CASSYSPFSTNEKLFF

V gene: TRBV6-1
CDR3 protein: CASSERIGSYEQYF

V gene: TRBV19
CDR3 protein: CASRPPRMNTEAFF

V gene: TRBV18
CDR3 protein: CASSPTSGGNEQFF

V gene: TRBV11-2
CDR3 protein: CASSLVTGSVSGNTIYF

V gene: TRBV7-9
CDR3 protein: CASSLGFASYTEAFF

V gene: TRBV25-1
CDR3 protein: CASSGPGQQMNTEAFF

V gene: TRBV6-6
CDR3 protein: CASRPGTSRETQYF

V gene: TRBV4-2
CDR3 protein: CASKAPGVAEQFF

V gene: TRBV7-9
CDR3 protein: CAAPKGTGNSPLHF

V gene: TRBV10-1
CDR3 protein: CASNLEVPYNSPLHF

V gene: TRBV7-9
CDR3 protein: CASGKNTGELFF

V gene: TRBV18
CDR3 protein: CASSPYPTGHSYEQYF

V gene: TRBV6-1
CDR3 protein: CASRPLGRTGYTF

V gene: TRBV12-5
CDR3 protein: CASGLTKRTAF

V gene: TRBV25-1
CDR3 protein: CASSDGRQPQHF

V gene: TRBV12-5
CDR3 protein: CASEGTASLNEQFF

V gene: TRBV11-3
CDR3 protein: CASSQSGGKETQYF

V gene: TRBV18
CDR3 protein: CASSPTGESPLHF

V gene: TRBV7-9
CDR3 protein: CASSSPPRGAQSSYNEQFF

V gene: TRBV6-1
CDR3 protein: CASSEGGQFLTQYF